Included here is one T cell receptor beta chain sequence, with context. This sample is drawn from a study of blood T cell repertoires in COVID-19. Using immunoSEQ multiplex PCR, the repertoire was profiled, and TCRdb retains in-frame clones only, with some absent. Of 250,000 to 350,000 clones in the sample, approximately 81% are singletons; the top ten hold about 2.5%. Symptom resolution, clearance, or two negative PCRs marked donors in Cohort 3 as recovered. Material for sequencing was PBMCs or T cells enriched from blood (not recorded which). This TCR derives from a woman aged 50 to 60 who had recovered from COVID-19.

The CDR3 sequence: CASSQVGGDQPQHF. The CDR3 bases are TGCGCCAGCAGCCAGGTGGGGGGTGATCAGCCCCAGCATTTT. The chain combines TRBV4-1 with TRBJ1-5, with a tentative D call TRBD1 (5 bases). CDR3 length: 14 residues. V was trimmed by 3 bases and J by 5 bases, leaving 11 bases between them. Germline-derived CDR1 and CDR2 are MGHRA and YSYEKL.